Below, one TCR beta chain is given with its context. The target antigen is unknown. After constant-region reverse-primer amplification, full-length variable regions underwent semi-nested PCR with Nested Universal Primer A. TCRdb recomputed calls from the 5' RACE reads with MiXCR, one row per CDR3 protein. The sample carries more than 45,000 distinct CDR3 sequences, 25% to 35% recorded once. Points from the study as a whole: Whole repertoires were not studied in the larger cohort, only one V-J beta rearrangement.

The TCR comes from a female donor with breast cancer. The sample was tumor-infiltrating memory CD4+ T cells sorted from the breast tumor. Subset defined: memory CD4+ T cells, CD4+CD45RO+CD25-.

CDR3 amino acids: CASSLMGVNEQFF. The CDR3 coding sequence is TGTGCCAGCAGTTTGATGGGGGTCAATGAGCAGTTCTTC. The J gene is TRBJ2-1, the V gene TRBV27, with D perhaps matching TRBD1 or TRBD2 (5 bases each). Germline loops: CDR1 MNHEY, CDR2 SMNVEV (reference sequence). The CDR3 is made up of 13 amino acids. Between the trimmed V and J ends, which lost 3 bases and 6 bases, there was a span of 9 bases.